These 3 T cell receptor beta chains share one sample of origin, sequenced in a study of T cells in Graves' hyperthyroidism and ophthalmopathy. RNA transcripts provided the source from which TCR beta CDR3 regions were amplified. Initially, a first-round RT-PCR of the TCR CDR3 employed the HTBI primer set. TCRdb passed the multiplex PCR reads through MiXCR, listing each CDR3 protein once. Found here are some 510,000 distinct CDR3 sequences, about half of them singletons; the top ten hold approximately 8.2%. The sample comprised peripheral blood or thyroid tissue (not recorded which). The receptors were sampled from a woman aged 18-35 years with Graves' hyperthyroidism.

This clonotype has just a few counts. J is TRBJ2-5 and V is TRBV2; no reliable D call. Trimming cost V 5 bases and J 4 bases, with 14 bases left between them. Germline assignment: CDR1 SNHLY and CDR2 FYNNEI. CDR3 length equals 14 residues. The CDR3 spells CASSSETSRETQYF. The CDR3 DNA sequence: TGTGCCAGCAGTTCAGAGACAAGTCGAGAGACCCAGTACTTC.

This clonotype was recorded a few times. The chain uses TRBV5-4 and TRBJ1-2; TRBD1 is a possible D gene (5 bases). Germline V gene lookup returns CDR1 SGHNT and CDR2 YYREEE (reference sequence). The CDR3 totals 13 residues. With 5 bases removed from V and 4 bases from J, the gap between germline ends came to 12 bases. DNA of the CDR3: TGTGCCAGCAGGCACAGGAATTTCTATGGCTACACCTTC. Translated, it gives CASRHRNFYGYTF.

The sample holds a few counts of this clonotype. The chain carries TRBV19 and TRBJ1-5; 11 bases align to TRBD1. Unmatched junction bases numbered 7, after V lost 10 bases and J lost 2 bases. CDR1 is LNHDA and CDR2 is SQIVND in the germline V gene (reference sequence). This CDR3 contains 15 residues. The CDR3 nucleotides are TGTGCCACCACAATGGGACAGGGGGGCAATCAGCCCCAGCATTTT. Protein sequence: CATTMGQGGNQPQHF.